Included here is one T cell receptor beta chain sequence, with context. This entry belongs to a study of blood T cell repertoires in COVID-19. Study context: T cells, B-cell-depleted T cells, or PBMCs supplied cDNA or gDNA.

There are 14 residues in the CDR3. J lost 5 bases, V lost 4 bases, and 8 bases had no gene match. CDR1 and CDR2 (germline): KGHSH, LQKENI. The repertoire was sequenced with immunoSEQ multiplex PCR; TCRdb's copy has only in-frame clones and lacks some. The top ten hold about 11% of the sample, which has around 24,000 clones, almost 90% seen once. This receptor was obtained from a man in his 70s with acute or convalescent COVID-19. The chain is built from TRBV18 and TRBJ2-7, with 7 bases aligning to TRBD2. The sequenced sample was peripheral blood. The DNA for the CDR3 is TGTGCCAGCTCACGGCGGGAGAATCTCCACGAGCAGTACTTC. Its protein product is CASSRRENLHEQYF.